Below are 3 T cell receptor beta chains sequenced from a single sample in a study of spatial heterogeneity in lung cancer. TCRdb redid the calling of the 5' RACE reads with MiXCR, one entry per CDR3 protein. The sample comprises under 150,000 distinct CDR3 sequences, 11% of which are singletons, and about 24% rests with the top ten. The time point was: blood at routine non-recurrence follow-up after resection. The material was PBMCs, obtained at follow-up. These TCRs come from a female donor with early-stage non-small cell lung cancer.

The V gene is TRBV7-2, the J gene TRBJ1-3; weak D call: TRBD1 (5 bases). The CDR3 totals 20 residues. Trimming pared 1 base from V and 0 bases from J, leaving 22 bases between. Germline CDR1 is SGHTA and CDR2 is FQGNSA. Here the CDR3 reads CASSLGTWEEWPGSGNTIYF. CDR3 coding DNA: TGTGCCAGCAGCTTAGGGACATGGGAAGAATGGCCCGGCTCTGGAAACACCATATATTTT.

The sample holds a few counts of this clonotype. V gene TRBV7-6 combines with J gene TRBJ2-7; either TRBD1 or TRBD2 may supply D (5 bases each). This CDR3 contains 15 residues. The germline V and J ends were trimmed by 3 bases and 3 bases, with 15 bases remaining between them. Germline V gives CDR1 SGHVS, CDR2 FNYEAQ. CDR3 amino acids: CASSLEPRDHYEQYV. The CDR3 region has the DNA TGTGCCAGCAGCTTGGAACCGAGGGACCACTACGAGCAGTACGTC.

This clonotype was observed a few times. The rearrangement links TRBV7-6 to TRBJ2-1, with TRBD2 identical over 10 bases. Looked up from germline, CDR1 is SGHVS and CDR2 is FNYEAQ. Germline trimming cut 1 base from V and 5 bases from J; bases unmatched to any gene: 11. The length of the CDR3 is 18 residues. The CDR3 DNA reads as TGTGCCAGCAGCTTAGAGCCCCCCGCTAGCGGGGGCCACAATGAGCAGTTCTTC. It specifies CASSLEPPASGGHNEQFF.